A single sample is the source of the 18 T cell receptor beta chains below, sequenced in a study of cytomegalovirus exposure and HLA in healthy donors. The PCR made use of 60 Vbeta and 13 Jbeta primers. Data came from immunoSEQ multiplex PCR; TCRdb stores just in-frame clones and leaves some out. The sample yields 100,000 to 150,000 clones, 80% seen once. Sequenced: PBMCs. Every receptor here comes from a man aged 35 to 55 in good health and CMV-seronegative.

The chain has TRBV27 and TRBJ2-5; 7 nucleotides line up with TRBD1. The trim removed 3 bases at V and 3 bases at J, leaving 10 bases unmatched. The CDR3 loop spans 16 amino acids. Germline V gives CDR1 MNHEY, CDR2 SMNVEV (reference sequence). CDR3 nucleotide sequence: TGTGCCAGCAGTTTGTCTTCGGGACAGCGAAAAGAGACCCAGTACTTC. Amino acids: CASSLSSGQRKETQYF.

The chain carries TRBV2 and TRBJ2-1; the D gene is possibly TRBD1 (6 bases). The V end was cut by 4 bases, the J end by 0 bases, with 10 bases between. The CDR3 spans 15 residues. In germline, CDR1 is SNHLY, CDR2 FYNNEI. The CDR3 DNA reads TGTGCCAGCAGTGGGGGGACAAGCTCCTACAATGAGCAGTTCTTC. Amino acids: CASSGGTSSYNEQFF.

The rearrangement links TRBV7-6 to TRBJ2-2; tentative D call: TRBD2 (6 bases). In germline, CDR1 is SGHVS, CDR2 FNYEAQ. The CDR3 loop spans 16 amino acids. V shed 6 bases and J shed 6 bases, with 20 bases lying between them. CDR3 nucleotide sequence: TGTGCCAGCAGTGGGCGGGACCGCCGTGGTGCCGGGGAGCTGTTTTTT. Translating gives CASSGRDRRGAGELFF. Combining the CDR3 with reference TRBV7-6 and TRBJ2-2 gives the whole variable domain GAGVSQSPRYKVTKRGQDVALRCDPISGHVSLYWYRQALGQGPEFLTYFNYEAQQDKSGLPNDRFSAERPEGSISTLTIQRTEQRDSAMYRCASSGRDRRGAGELFFGEGSRLTVL.

The chain couples TRBV28 to TRBJ1-5; TRBD1 matches at 8 bases. Unmatched junction bases numbered 6, after V lost 5 bases and J lost 6 bases. The CDR3 consists of 14 residues. In germline, CDR1 is MDHEN, CDR2 SYDVKM. The CDR3 bases are TGTGCCAGCAGTCTAGACAGGGGTAGTCAGCCCCAGCATTTT. Translation: CASSLDRGSQPQHF.

Regarding this clone: One junction end does not reproduce the germline sequence, and a read error may be involved. The chain employs TRBV5-4 and TRBJ2-5; TRBD2 is a possible D gene (5 bases). From germline, CDR1 is SGHNT and CDR2 YYREEE (reference sequence). The CDR3 loop spans 18 amino acids. CDR3 in DNA: TGTGCCATCAGCCGGGAACCGGGTAGGCAGGCTACACAAGAGACCCAGTACTTC. Encoded protein: CAISREPGRQATQETQYF.

This chain connects TRBV19 to TRBJ1-2; 10 bases line up with TRBD1. Germline CDR1 LNHDA, CDR2 SQIVND (reference sequence). The CDR3 extends over 19 amino acids. The J segment lost 0 bases and the V segment lost 4 bases, leaving 14 bases of the junction unmatched. For the CDR3, the DNA is TGTGCCAGTAGTACCCAAAGCCGGACAGGGGGGACCTCTAACTATGGCTACACCTTC. This gives the protein CASSTQSRTGGTSNYGYTF.

The genes are TRBV18 and TRBJ1-1, with D perhaps matching TRBD1 (5 bases). Between the trimmed V and J ends, which lost 2 bases and 2 bases, there was a span of 9 bases. Germline CDR1 is KGHSH and CDR2 is LQKENI. The CDR3 extends over 14 amino acids. In DNA form, the CDR3 reads TGTGCCAGCTCACCATGGGGGGGAAACACTGAAGCTTTCTTT. This translates into CASSPWGGNTEAFF.

V gene TRBV2 combines with J gene TRBJ2-7; 7 bases fit TRBD1. In germline, CDR1 is SNHLY, CDR2 FYNNEI. The CDR3 has 14 amino acids. The J segment lost 6 bases and the V segment lost 4 bases, leaving 9 bases of the junction unmatched. Written as DNA, the CDR3 is TGTGCCAGCAGTGGACGACAGGGAACTACCGAGCAGTACTTC. Its protein product is CASSGRQGTTEQYF.

The chain recombines TRBV27 with TRBJ2-7; tentatively, D is TRBD1 (6 bases). Per germline, CDR1 MNHEY and CDR2 SMNVEV (reference sequence). This CDR3 region has 16 residues. The V gene lost 3 bases and the J gene lost 3 bases, with 18 bases spanning the gap. The CDR3 region is CASSFYLPGQDYEQYF. Here the CDR3 DNA reads TGTGCCAGCAGTTTTTATCTACCGGGACAAGACTACGAGCAGTACTTC.

The chain has TRBV6-1 and TRBJ2-3, with D maybe TRBD1 (5 bases). The CDR3 spans 16 residues. Between the trimmed V and J ends, which lost 1 base and 0 bases, there was a span of 11 bases. The germline V gene encodes CDR1 MNHNS and CDR2 SASEGT. The DNA of the CDR3 is TGTGCCAGCAGTGAAGTAAAGGGGCCGAGCACAGATACGCAGTATTTT. It encodes CASSEVKGPSTDTQYF.

The gene calls are TRBV30 and TRBJ2-7; 7 nucleotides line up with TRBD2. Looked up from germline, CDR1 is GTSNPN and CDR2 is SVGIG (reference sequence). Trimming took 2 bases from V and 0 from J; bases not matched to a gene: 4. This CDR3 is built from 14 residues. The CDR3 region is CAWSTGGSSYEQYF. Written as DNA, the CDR3 is TGTGCCTGGAGTACGGGCGGGAGCTCCTACGAGCAGTACTTC.

The chain uses TRBV4-2 and TRBJ2-7, with 7 positions matching TRBD1. The CDR3 spans 16 residues. The V gene end was trimmed by 3 bases and the J gene end by 0 bases; junction bases not matched to a gene: 8. Germline V lookup: CDR1 LGHNA, CDR2 YNFKEQ. The DNA of the CDR3 is TGTGCCAGCAGCCAGGCCGGGACAGCGAGCTCCTACGAGCAGTACTTC. This sequence encodes CASSQAGTASSYEQYF.

The chain is built from TRBV2 and TRBJ1-1; 10 positions agree with TRBD1. The J segment lost 5 bases and the V segment lost 7 bases, leaving 7 bases of the junction unmatched. CDR3 length: 14 residues. CDR1 and CDR2 (germline): SNHLY, FYNNEI. The CDR3 coding sequence is TGTGCCAGCAATACGGGACAGGGGAGAACTGAAGCTTTCTTT. It is translated as CASNTGQGRTEAFF.

The chain uses TRBV7-9 and TRBJ2-5; tentatively, D is TRBD1 (7 bases). Per germline, CDR1 SEHNR and CDR2 FQNEAQ (reference sequence). V lost 1 base to trimming and J lost 5 bases, with 14 bases between them. This CDR3 has 15 residues. The CDR3: CASSLVGGGDETQYF. For the CDR3, the DNA is TGTGCCAGCAGCTTAGTAGGAGGGGGCGACGAGACCCAGTACTTC.

The V gene is TRBV29-1, the J gene TRBJ2-3, with 7 bases matching TRBD1. In germline, CDR1 is SQVTM, CDR2 ANQGSEA. This CDR3 spans 13 amino acids. CDR3 nucleotide sequence: TGCAGTCACCGACAGGGTAGCACAGATACGCAGTATTTT. This sequence encodes CSHRQGSTDTQYF.

The rearrangement uses TRBV2 and TRBJ1-4; 7 bases are shared with TRBD1. The CDR3 consists of 14 residues. Germline V gene sequence: CDR1 SNHLY, CDR2 FYNNEI. V shed 7 bases and J 6 bases; nucleotides not matched to a gene: 8. CDR3 region: CASNIRGSYEKLFF. CDR3 in DNA: TGTGCCAGCAATATCAGGGGGTCTTATGAAAAACTGTTTTTT.

The V and J genes are TRBV29-1 and TRBJ1-1; no clear D. The V end was cut by 7 bases, the J end by 0 bases, with 15 bases between. The CDR3 extends over 14 amino acids. Per the germline V gene, CDR1 is SQVTM and CDR2 is ANQGSEA. This chain's CDR3 is CSGLTDTVNTEAFF. CDR3 bases: TGCAGCGGACTGACCGATACTGTGAACACTGAAGCTTTCTTT.

This chain connects TRBV2 to TRBJ2-3; 8 nucleotides match TRBD2. J lost 2 bases, V lost 4 bases, and 8 bases had no gene match. Germline V gene sequence: CDR1 SNHLY, CDR2 FYNNEI. The CDR3 totals 16 residues. The CDR3: CASSVGGTSLTDTQYF. The CDR3, as DNA: TGTGCCAGCAGTGTGGGGGGGACTAGTCTCACAGATACGCAGTATTTT.